This is a list of T cell receptor beta chains from one sample in a study of molecular identifiers for immune sequencing clone quantification. TCRdb re-derived calls from the PCR reads in MiXCR, one entry per CDR3 protein. This sample has 490,000 or so distinct CDR3 sequences, with about 20% found just once. Sequencing was carried out using naive CD8+ T cells from blood, with Jurkat cell RNA spiked in. The source of these receptors is a human donor in good health. Some libraries in this study had Jurkat cell RNA spiked in. The CDR3 runs from the conserved cysteine through the conserved F or W. The D gene is left open where the match is weak. Expanded clones get a size class; other rows say once, few or many, or leave the size out.

clone_size,j_call,v_call,d_call,cdr3_nt,cdr3_aa
many,TRBJ2-7,TRBV4-3,NA,TGCGCCAGCAGCCAACTCCGGGACGGTGTCAACTACGAGCAGTACTTC,CASSQLRDGVNYEQYF
few,TRBJ2-2,TRBV19,TRBD1,TGTGCCAGTAGTATAGATTCCGTCATCCGCCCAGGGGGCGCGCCCACCGGGGAGCTGTTTTTT,CASSIDSVIRPGGAPTGELFF
few,TRBJ1-1,TRBV28,TRBD1,TGTGCCAGCAGTGAGTCAGGGGGAGATAACACTGAAGCTTTCTTT,CASSESGGDNTEAFF
NA,TRBJ1-1,TRBV7-6,NA,TGTGCCAGCAGCTTAGCCCGAACAGGGTTGAGGACTGAAGCTTTCTTT,CASSLARTGLRTEAFF
many,TRBJ1-5,TRBV21-1,NA,TGTGCCAGCAGCAAAGGCCCTTGGAGGGAAAGCAATCAGCCCCAGCATTTT,CASSKGPWRESNQPQHF
few,TRBJ1-4,TRBV4-2,TRBD1,TGTGCCAGCAGCCCGATTCAACAGGGGGCATCTGAAAAACTGTTTTTT,CASSPIQQGASEKLFF
NA,TRBJ2-7,TRBV24-1,NA,TGTGCCACCAGTGATTCCGACTTTCGGGGAAACTCCTACGAGCAGTACTTC,CATSDSDFRGNSYEQYF
NA,TRBJ2-7,TRBV29-1,TRBD2,TGCAGCGCTGAGGGGACTAGCGCTAGCTCCTACGAGCAGTACTTC,CSAEGTSASSYEQYF
once,TRBJ2-1,TRBV7-9,TRBD2,TGTGCCAGCAGGTCGGGAGGGCAGGGGTATGAGCAGTTCTTC,CASRSGGQGYEQFF
NA,TRBJ2-3,TRBV27,NA,TGTGCCAGCAGTTTAAGGGTAGGCGGAGTAGCCACAGATACGCAGTATTTT,CASSLRVGGVATDTQYF
few,TRBJ1-5,TRBV7-9,TRBD1,TGTGCCAGCAGCGGGACAGGGGAGGGCCAGCCCCAGCATTTT,CASSGTGEGQPQHF
NA,TRBJ2-3,TRBV27,TRBD2,TGTGCCAGCAGTTTAAATGGGGAGCGGGAATATACGCAGTATTTT,CASSLNGEREYTQYF
NA,TRBJ1-1,TRBV2,TRBD1,TGTGCCAGCAGTGGTATGGATGTGGACAGGGGATCCACTGAAGCTTTCTTT,CASSGMDVDRGSTEAFF
few,TRBJ2-3,TRBV7-6,TRBD1,TGTGCCGGCAGCCCCGACAGGGAGACAGATACGCAGTATTTT,CAGSPDRETDTQYF
NA,TRBJ1-1,TRBV7-9,TRBD1,TGTGCCAGCAGCCAACAGGGGGCAGACGCTTTCTTT,CASSQQGADAFF
many,TRBJ1-1,TRBV29-1,NA,TGCAGCGTTCGGGTCAGACCACGGGCTGAAGCTTTCTTT,CSVRVRPRAEAFF
NA,TRBJ2-2,TRBV19,NA,TGTGCCAGTAGTATAGATGCCGAGACAGGTCGGACCGGGGAGCTGTTTTTT,CASSIDAETGRTGELFF
many,TRBJ2-3,TRBV5-1,TRBD2,TGCGCCAGCAGCTTGGCTCTAGCGGGGGGCCTTTACACAGATACGCAGTATTTT,CASSLALAGGLYTDTQYF
many,TRBJ2-7,TRBV27,TRBD2,TGTGCCAGCAAATCGACTAGCGGGGCCTACGAGCAGTACTTC,CASKSTSGAYEQYF
many,TRBJ2-5,TRBV11-2,NA,TGTGCCAGCAGCCCCCCCGGTCGAGAGACCCAGTACTTC,CASSPPGRETQYF
NA,TRBJ2-7,TRBV6-1,NA,TGTGCCAGCAGTTTCCTTATGACGGCCGAGCAGTACTTC,CASSFLMTAEQYF
NA,TRBJ1-4,TRBV30,NA,TGTGCCTGGAGTAGTGGGGAAAAACTGTTTTTT,CAWSSGEKLFF
NA,TRBJ1-1,TRBV7-9,NA,TGTGCCAGCAGCCCCCCGGGTAGAACTGAAGCTTTCTTT,CASSPPGRTEAFF
few,TRBJ2-3,TRBV9,TRBD2,TGTGCCAGCAGCGTAAGCCTAGCGGGTCCAGATACGCAGTATTTT,CASSVSLAGPDTQYF
NA,TRBJ2-1,TRBV10-3,TRBD2,TGTGCCATCCATACTAGCGGGGGGGCCGTCTCCTACAATGAGCAGTTCTTC,CAIHTSGGAVSYNEQFF
many,TRBJ2-3,TRBV12-3/TRBV12-4,NA,TGTGCCAGCAGCCCCCTGGGGGCGAGCACAGATACGCAGTATTTT,CASSPLGASTDTQYF
NA,TRBJ1-2,TRBV19,NA,TGTGCCAGTACCCCCGCCGGACTCTATGGCTACACCTTC,CASTPAGLYGYTF
few,TRBJ2-7,TRBV10-2,NA,TGCGCCAGCAGTGAGACCTCCAGGTACTACGAGCAGTACTTC,CASSETSRYYEQYF
few,TRBJ2-1,TRBV29-1,TRBD2,TGCAGCGTTAGAGGAGGCGGGAGGGCCAGGGTTGAGCAGTTCTTC,CSVRGGGRARVEQFF
few,TRBJ2-7,TRBV20-1,NA,TGCAGTGCTAGAGATTGGGCAGGGGAAGCCTACGAGCAGTACTTC,CSARDWAGEAYEQYF
many,TRBJ2-5,TRBV28,TRBD1,TGTGCCAGCAGTCCAACTGACAGGGGGTACCAAGAGACCCAGTACTTC,CASSPTDRGYQETQYF
NA,TRBJ1-2,TRBV10-2,NA,TGCGCCAGCAGGGCGGATCTGTCTACTGACTTCACCTTC,CASRADLSTDFTF
few,TRBJ2-5,TRBV28,TRBD2,TGTGCCAGCAGTTTTACGGGACTAGGTATGGAGACCCAGTACTTC,CASSFTGLGMETQYF
few,TRBJ1-1,TRBV27,TRBD1,TGTGCCAGCAGTTTATCAGCCGCGGGACAGGGGTTGAACACTGAAGCTTTCTTT,CASSLSAAGQGLNTEAFF
NA,TRBJ1-4,TRBV4-3,NA,TGCGCCAGCAGCCAAGACCGGACGGGCCTCACTAATGAAAAACTGTTTTTT,CASSQDRTGLTNEKLFF
NA,TRBJ1-1,TRBV7-9,TRBD1,TGTGCCAGCAGCTTCGGGGACAGCGGAGCTTTCTTT,CASSFGDSGAFF
NA,TRBJ1-5,TRBV20-1,NA,NA,CSALDKEVRGQPQHF
NA,TRBJ2-7,TRBV28,NA,TGTGCCAGCAGATTTCCGGGTCTCGAGCAGTACTTC,CASRFPGLEQYF
many,TRBJ2-7,TRBV6-5,NA,TGTGCCAGCAGTCCGGAGGGAGTCTCCTACGAGCAGTACTTC,CASSPEGVSYEQYF
many,TRBJ2-7,TRBV24-1,NA,TGTGCCACCAGTTGGTCCGGGTCCTACGAGCAGTACTTC,CATSWSGSYEQYF
many,TRBJ1-2,TRBV7-9,NA,TGTGCCAGCAGCTTGGGTACTAACTATGGCTACACCTTC,CASSLGTNYGYTF
many,TRBJ2-1,TRBV6-2/TRBV6-3,TRBD1,TGTGCCAGCAGTTACCAGGGGGTTGAGCAGTTCTTC,CASSYQGVEQFF
many,TRBJ2-7,TRBV20-1,TRBD2,TGCAGTGCTGCATCCCTCGGTCTAGCGGACTACGAGCAGTACTTC,CSAASLGLADYEQYF
few,TRBJ2-2,TRBV12-3/TRBV12-4,NA,TGTGCCAGCAGTTTAGAGGCTATTTCCCTGGACACCGGGGAGCTGTTTTTT,CASSLEAISLDTGELFF
NA,TRBJ2-5,TRBV19,NA,TGTGCCAGTAGTATCTGGGGTCACGAGACCCAGTACTTC,CASSIWGHETQYF
few,TRBJ1-2,TRBV12-5,TRBD1,TGTGCTAGTGGTATAGACAGGGATGGCTACACCTTC,CASGIDRDGYTF
NA,TRBJ2-6,TRBV7-9,NA,TGTGCCAGCAGCGGGGGACACTCTGGGGCCAACGTCCTGACTTTT,CASSGGHSGANVLTF
many,TRBJ2-3,TRBV28,TRBD1,TGTGCCAGCAGCAGGGGGCCGGGAGATACGCAGTATTTT,CASSRGPGDTQYF
NA,TRBJ2-1,TRBV12-3/TRBV12-4,NA,TGTGCCAGCAGTCAACAGTCCTTCCTCGCCTACAATGAGCAGTTCTTC,CASSQQSFLAYNEQFF
NA,TRBJ2-7,TRBV20-1,TRBD2,TGCAGTGCTAGAGACCTTAGCGGGAGGTCCCACGAGCAGTACTTC,CSARDLSGRSHEQYF
many,TRBJ2-7,TRBV4-3,NA,TGCGCCAGCAGCCAAGACTGGTCCGGCTCCTACGAGCAGTACTTC,CASSQDWSGSYEQYF